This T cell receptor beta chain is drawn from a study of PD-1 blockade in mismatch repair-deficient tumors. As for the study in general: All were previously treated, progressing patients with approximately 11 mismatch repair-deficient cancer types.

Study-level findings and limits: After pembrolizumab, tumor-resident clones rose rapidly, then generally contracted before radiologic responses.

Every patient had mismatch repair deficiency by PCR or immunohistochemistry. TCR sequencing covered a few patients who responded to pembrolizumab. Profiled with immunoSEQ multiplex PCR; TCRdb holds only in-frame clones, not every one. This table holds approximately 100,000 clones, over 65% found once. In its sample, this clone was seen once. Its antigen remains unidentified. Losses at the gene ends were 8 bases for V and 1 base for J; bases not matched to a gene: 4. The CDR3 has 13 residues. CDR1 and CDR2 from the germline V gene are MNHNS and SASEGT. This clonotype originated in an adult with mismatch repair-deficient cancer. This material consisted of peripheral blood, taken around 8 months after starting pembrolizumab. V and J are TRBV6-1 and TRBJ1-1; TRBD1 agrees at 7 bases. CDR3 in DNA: TGTGCCAGCCCGAAGGGGGCGAACACTGAAGCTTTCTTT. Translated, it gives CASPKGANTEAFF.